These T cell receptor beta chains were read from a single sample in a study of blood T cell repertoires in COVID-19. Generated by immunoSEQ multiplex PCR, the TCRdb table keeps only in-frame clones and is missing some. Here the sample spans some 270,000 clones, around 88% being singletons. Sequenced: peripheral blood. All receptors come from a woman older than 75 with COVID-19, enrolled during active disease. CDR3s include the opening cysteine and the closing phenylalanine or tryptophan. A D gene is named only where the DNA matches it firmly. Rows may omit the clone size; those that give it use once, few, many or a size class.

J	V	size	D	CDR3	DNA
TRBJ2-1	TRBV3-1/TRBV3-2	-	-	CASSAGTPSGNEQFF	TGTGCCAGCAGCGCCGGGACTCCGTCTGGCAATGAGCAGTTCTTC
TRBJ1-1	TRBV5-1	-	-	CASSLDGSLNTEAFF	TGCGCCAGCAGCTTGGATGGCAGTTTGAACACTGAAGCTTTCTTT
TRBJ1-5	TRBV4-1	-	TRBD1	CASSPTGGYNQPQHF	TGCGCCAGCAGCCCGACAGGGGGGTACAATCAGCCCCAGCATTTT
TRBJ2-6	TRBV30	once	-	CAGIYRANVLTF	TGTGCCGGGATTTATAGGGCCAACGTCCTGACTTTC
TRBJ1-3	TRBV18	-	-	CASSPAGARNTIYF	TGTGCCAGCTCTCCCGCAGGGGCGAGAAACACCATATATTTT
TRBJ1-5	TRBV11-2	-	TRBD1	CASADRVDQPQHF	TGTGCCAGCGCCGACAGGGTAGATCAGCCCCAGCATTTT
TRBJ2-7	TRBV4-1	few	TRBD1	CASSQDTGVAQYF	TGCGCCAGCAGCCAAGACACAGGGGTTGCGCAGTACTTC
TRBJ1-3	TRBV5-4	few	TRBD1	CASSPETNRGLSGNTIYF	TGTGCCAGCAGCCCAGAGACTAACAGGGGGCTAAGCGGAAACACCATATATTTT
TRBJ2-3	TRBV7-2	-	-	CASSLVGQSSTDTQYF	TGTGCCAGCAGCTTAGTAGGACAAAGCAGCACAGATACGCAGTATTTT
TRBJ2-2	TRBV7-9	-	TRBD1	CASSRGQGALSSGELFF	TGTGCCAGCAGCAGGGGACAGGGGGCGCTATCCTCCGGGGAGCTGTTTTTT
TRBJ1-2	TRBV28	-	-	CASSVIANYGYTF	TGTGCCAGCAGTGTCATAGCTAACTATGGCTACACCTTC
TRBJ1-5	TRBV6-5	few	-	CASRRGSNQPQHF	TGTGCCAGCCGGAGGGGTAGCAATCAGCCCCAGCATTTT
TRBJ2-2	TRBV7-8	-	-	CASSFVRGRTGELFF	TGTGCCAGCAGCTTCGTCAGGGGACGGACCGGGGAGCTGTTTTTT
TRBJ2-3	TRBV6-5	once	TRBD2	CASSSAGYTQYF	TGTGCCAGCAGTTCAGCGGGGTATACGCAGTATTTT
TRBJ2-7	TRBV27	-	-	CASSPVPTYEQYF	TGTGCCAGCAGCCCGGTGCCTACCTACGAGCAGTACTTC
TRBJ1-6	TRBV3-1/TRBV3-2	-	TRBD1	CASSPPGGLVNSPLHF	TGTGCCAGCAGCCCCCCAGGGGGCCTAGTTAATTCACCCCTCCACTTT
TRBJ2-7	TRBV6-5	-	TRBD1	CASSQTPTGAYEQYF	TGTGCCAGCAGCCAAACCCCGACAGGGGCCTACGAGCAGTACTTC
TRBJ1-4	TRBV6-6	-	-	CASSRGGEKLFF	TGTGCCAGCAGCAGGGGTGGCGAAAAACTGTTTTTT
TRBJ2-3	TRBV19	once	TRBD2	CASSTGTSSDTQYF	TGTGCCAGTAGTACCGGGACTAGCTCGGATACGCAGTATTTT
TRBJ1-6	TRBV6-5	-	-	CASILGGTIQSPLHF	TGTGCCAGCATCCTAGGCGGGACTATACAATCACCCCTCCACTTT
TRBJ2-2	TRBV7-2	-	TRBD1	CASSSQGRTGELFF	TGTGCCAGCAGCTCACAGGGGCGCACCGGGGAGCTGTTTTTT
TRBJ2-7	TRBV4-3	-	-	CASSQEIGSRAYYEQYF	TGCGCCAGCAGCCAAGAGATTGGTAGCAGGGCGTACTACGAGCAGTACTTC
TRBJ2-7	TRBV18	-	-	CASSPGYSGEYEQYF	TGTGCCAGCTCACCAGGCTACTCGGGGGAGTACGAGCAGTACTTC
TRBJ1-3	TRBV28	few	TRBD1	CASRAGGTGNTIYF	TGTGCCAGCAGGGCAGGGGGCACTGGAAACACCATATATTTT
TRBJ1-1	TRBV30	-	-	CAWSDQGTRAFF	TGTGCCTGGAGTGACCAGGGGACCCGAGCTTTCTTT
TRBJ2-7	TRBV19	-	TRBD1	CASSINFWDRGRLHNEQYF	TGTGCCAGTAGTATAAATTTTTGGGACAGGGGGCGCCTCCACAACGAGCAGTACTTC
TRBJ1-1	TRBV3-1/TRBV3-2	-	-	CASSHAQGNTEAFF	TGTGCCAGCAGCCATGCACAGGGTAACACTGAAGCTTTCTTT
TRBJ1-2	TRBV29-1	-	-	CSVGTLYNYGYTF	TGCAGCGTTGGAACATTATATAACTATGGCTACACCTTC
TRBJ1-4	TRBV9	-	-	CASSVGSSTNEKLFF	TGTGCCAGCAGCGTAGGTTCGTCAACTAATGAAAAACTGTTTTTT
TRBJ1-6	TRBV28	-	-	CASTPGLLNSPLHF	TGTGCCAGCACCCCTGGACTGCTCAATTCACCCCTCCACTTT
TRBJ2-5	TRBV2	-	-	CASSYRPDSETQYF	TGTGCCAGCAGCTATAGACCTGACAGCGAGACCCAGTACTTC
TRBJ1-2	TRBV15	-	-	CATSSEYLGGYGYTF	TGTGCCACCAGCAGTGAATACTTAGGGGGCTATGGCTACACCTTC
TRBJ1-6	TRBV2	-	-	CASRWMDSYNSPLHF	TGTGCCAGCAGGTGGATGGACAGCTATAATTCACCCCTCCACTTT
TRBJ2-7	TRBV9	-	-	CASSVGADFTYEQYF	TGTGCCAGCAGCGTAGGGGCAGATTTTACCTACGAGCAGTACTTC
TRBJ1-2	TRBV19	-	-	CASSAWMRDGYTF	TGTGCCAGTAGTGCATGGATGCGGGATGGCTACACCTTC
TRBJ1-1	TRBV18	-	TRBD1	CASSPTGEEAFF	TGTGCCAGCTCACCGACAGGGGAGGAGGCTTTCTTT
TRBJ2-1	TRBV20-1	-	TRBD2	CSASSPQGSGGAHNEQFF	TGCAGTGCTAGTTCTCCACAGGGTAGCGGGGGGGCTCACAATGAGCAGTTCTTC
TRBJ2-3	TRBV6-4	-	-	CANEAAYSSDTQYF	TGTGCCAACGAGGCAGCCTATTCTTCCGATACGCAGTATTTT
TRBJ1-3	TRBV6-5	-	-	CASKETGGTGNTIYF	TGTGCCAGCAAGGAGACAGGCGGTACTGGAAACACCATATATTTT
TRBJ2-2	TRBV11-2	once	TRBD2	CASSLVTSGVTGELFF	TGTGCCAGCAGCTTAGTTACTAGCGGGGTTACCGGGGAGCTGTTTTTT
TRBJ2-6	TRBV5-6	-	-	CASSLRRLASGANVLTF	TGTGCCAGCAGCTTGAGGAGGCTCGCCTCTGGGGCCAACGTCCTGACTTTC
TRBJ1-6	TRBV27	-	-	CASSTSRGNSPLHF	TGTGCCAGCAGTACGTCCAGGGGTAATTCACCCCTCCACTTT
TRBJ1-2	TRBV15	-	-	CATSRDTGWRYTF	TGTGCCACCAGCAGAGATACGGGGTGGAGATACACCTTC
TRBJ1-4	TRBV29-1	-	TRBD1	CSAKQGPGSNEKLFF	TGCAGCGCCAAACAGGGGCCTGGGTCTAATGAAAAACTGTTTTTT
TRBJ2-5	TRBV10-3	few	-	CAISAASGQIRLQETQYF	TGTGCCATCAGTGCGGCTAGCGGACAGATCCGCCTCCAAGAGACCCAGTACTTC
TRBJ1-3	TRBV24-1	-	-	CATSESTGASGNTIYF	TGTGCCACCAGTGAATCTACGGGAGCCTCTGGAAACACCATATATTTT
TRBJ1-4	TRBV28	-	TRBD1	CASRAGTGGEKLFF	TGTGCCAGCAGAGCCGGGACAGGGGGTGAAAAACTGTTTTTT
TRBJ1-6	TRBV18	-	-	CASSPMASSPGNSPLHF	TGTGCCAGCTCACCGATGGCTTCCAGCCCCGGGAATTCACCCCTCCACTTT
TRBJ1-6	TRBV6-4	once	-	CASSDSAGSSYNSPLHF	TGTGCCAGCAGTGACTCGGCAGGAAGCTCCTATAATTCACCCCTCCACTTT
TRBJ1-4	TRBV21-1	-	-	CASTEGRDRDATNEKLFF	TGTGCCAGCACCGAGGGGAGGGACAGGGATGCAACTAATGAAAAACTGTTTTTT
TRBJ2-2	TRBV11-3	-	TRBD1	CASSVRTGGAGELFF	TGTGCCAGCAGCGTTCGGACAGGGGGGGCCGGGGAGCTGTTTTTT
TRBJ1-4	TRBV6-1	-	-	CASSEVRGEKLFF	TGTGCCAGCAGTGAAGTTCGGGGGGAAAAACTGTTTTTT
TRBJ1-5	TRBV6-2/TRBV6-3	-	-	CASSYPRDDQPQHF	TGTGCCAGCAGTTACCCCAGGGATGACCAGCCCCAGCATTTT
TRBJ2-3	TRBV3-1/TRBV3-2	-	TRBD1	CASSGSTGDTQYF	TGTGCCAGCAGCGGGTCGACAGGGGATACGCAGTATTTT
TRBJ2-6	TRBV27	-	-	CASSSYRAGANVLTF	TGTGCCAGCAGTTCCTACAGGGCTGGGGCCAACGTCCTGACTTTC
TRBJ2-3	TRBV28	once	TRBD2	CASSLGAAGGADTQYF	TGTGCCAGCAGTTTAGGGGCAGCGGGGGGGGCAGATACGCAGTATTTT
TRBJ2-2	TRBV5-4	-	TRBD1	CASSVPGDRETGELFF	TGTGCCAGCAGCGTTCCCGGGGACAGGGAAACCGGGGAGCTGTTTTTT